The present entry profiles one T cell receptor beta chain with its context. The PCR had 60 Vbeta and 13 Jbeta primers. The assay was immunoSEQ multiplex PCR, and TCRdb's table has in-frame clones only and misses some. Of tens of thousands of clones listed, around 80% are singletons. This record comes from a study of cytomegalovirus exposure and HLA in healthy donors. Per germline, CDR1 GTSNPN and CDR2 SVGIG (reference sequence). J was trimmed by 7 bases and V by 1 base; bases with no gene match: 6. There are 15 residues in the CDR3. This clonotype was obtained from a woman aged 25 to 45 in good health and CMV-seropositive. The sequencing sample was made of PBMCs. This chain connects TRBV30 to TRBJ2-1; 11 bases agree with TRBD1. CDR3 sequence (DNA): TGTGCCTGGAGTGGAACTGGGACAGGGGGTAATGAGCAGTTCTTC. Translating gives CAWSGTGTGGNEQFF. The whole variable domain, filled in from reference TRBV30 and TRBJ2-1, reads SQTIHQWPATLVQPVGSPLSLECTVEGTSNPNLYWYRQAAGRGLQLLFYSVGIGQISSEVPQNLSASRPQDRQFILSSKKLLLSDSGFYLCAWSGTGTGGNEQFFGPGTRLTVL.